This T cell receptor (beta chain) came from a study of shared clonotypes between healthy human individuals. Using approximately 200 ng DNA, 32,000 or so T cell genomes, the sorted-subset replicate PCRs were run. Sequencing used immunoSEQ multiplex PCR; TCRdb keeps in-frame clones, though not all of them. Of under 600,000 clones listed, 95% to 98% were seen once; the top ten hold roughly 0.055%. Every one of the donors was a Caucasian adult that lived in Nashville, Tennessee. The CDR3 is 16 residues long. The V gene end was trimmed by 2 bases and the J gene end by 3 bases; junction bases not matched to a gene: 6. Germline CDR1 reads SGHVS; CDR2 reads FQNEAQ.

The sample consisted of naive CD4+ T cells sorted from blood. Subset given: CD45RA+ positively selected. V usage is TRBV7-8 and J usage is TRBJ2-1, with TRBD1 matching over 8 bases. The TCR sequence derives from a woman in her twenties or thirties in good health. Here the CDR3 reads CASSLLRQGFYNEQFF. As DNA, the CDR3 is TGTGCCAGCAGCTTACTGAGACAGGGGTTCTACAATGAGCAGTTCTTC.